This T cell receptor beta chain comes out of a study of CD8 T cells in Susac syndrome. RNA in amounts of roughly 0.5 to 1 ug was reverse transcribed with random hexamers. TCRdb re-called the immunoSEQ multiplex PCR reads with MiXCR, one entry per CDR3 protein. Here the sample spans 95,000 to 150,000 distinct CDR3 sequences, under 96% being singletons. Notes on the study in general: Clonal expansion did not appear in Susac syndrome CD4+ T cell repertoires.

Comments on this clonotype: Its target is not known.

TCR beta sequencing covered blood CD8+ and CD4+ T cells. While CD8+ and CD4+ T cells were isolated negatively, TEMRA cells were enriched by FACS. With 1 base clipped from V and 4 bases from J, the junction kept 9 bases outside the gene matches. The CDR3 runs to 16 residues. Germline V gene data show CDR1 as SQVTM and CDR2 as ANQGSEA. Specimen: CD4+ T cells from PBMCs. V usage is TRBV29-1 and J usage is TRBJ2-7; 11 nucleotides agree with TRBD1. The TCR originated in a human donor with Susac syndrome. In DNA, the CDR3 is TGCAGCGTTGAAGTGAGGGGGGACAGGGGGTGGTACGAGCAGTACTTC. It is translated as CSVEVRGDRGWYEQYF.